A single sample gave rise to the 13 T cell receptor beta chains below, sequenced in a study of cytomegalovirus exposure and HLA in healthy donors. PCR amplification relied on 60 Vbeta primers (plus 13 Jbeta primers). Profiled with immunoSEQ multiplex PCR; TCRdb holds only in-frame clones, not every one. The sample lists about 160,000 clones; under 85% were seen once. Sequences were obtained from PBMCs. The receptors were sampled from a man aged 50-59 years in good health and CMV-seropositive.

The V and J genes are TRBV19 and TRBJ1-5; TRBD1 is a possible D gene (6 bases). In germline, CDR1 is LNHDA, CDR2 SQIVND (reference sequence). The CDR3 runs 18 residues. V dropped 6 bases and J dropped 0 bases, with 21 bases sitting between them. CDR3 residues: CASSPPRTVLISNQPQHF. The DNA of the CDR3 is TGTGCCAGTAGCCCCCCCAGGACAGTCCTTATTAGCAATCAGCCCCAGCATTTT. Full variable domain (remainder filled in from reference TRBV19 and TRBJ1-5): DGGITQSPKYLFRKEGQNVTLSCEQNLNHDAMYWYRQDPGQGLRLIYYSQIVNDFQKGDIAEGYSVSREKKESFPLTVTSAQKNPTAFYLCASSPPRTVLISNQPQHFGDGTRLSIL.

The CDR3 spells CASKSTTGTGGAAGANVLTF. The DNA for the CDR3 is TGTGCCAGCAAAAGCACCACCGGGACAGGGGGCGCAGCTGGGGCCAACGTCCTGACTTTC. The chain couples TRBV28 to TRBJ2-6; 12 bases map to TRBD1. The germline V gene has CDR1 MDHEN and CDR2 SYDVKM. V lost 7 bases to trimming and J lost 2 bases; unmatched junction nucleotides: 15. CDR3 length equals 20 residues.

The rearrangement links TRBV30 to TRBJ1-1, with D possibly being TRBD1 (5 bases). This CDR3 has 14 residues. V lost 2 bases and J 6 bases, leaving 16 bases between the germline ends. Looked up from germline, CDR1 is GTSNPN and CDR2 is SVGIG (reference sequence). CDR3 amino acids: CAWSTLQGRAEAFF. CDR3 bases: TGTGCCTGGAGTACACTTCAGGGTAGAGCTGAAGCTTTCTTT.

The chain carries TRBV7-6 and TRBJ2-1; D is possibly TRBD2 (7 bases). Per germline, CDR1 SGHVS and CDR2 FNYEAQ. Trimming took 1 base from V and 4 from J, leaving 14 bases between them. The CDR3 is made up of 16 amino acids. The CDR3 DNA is TGTGCCAGCAGCTTAGAAGGGGGGGCGGGGTACAATGAGCAGTTCTTC. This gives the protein CASSLEGGAGYNEQFF.

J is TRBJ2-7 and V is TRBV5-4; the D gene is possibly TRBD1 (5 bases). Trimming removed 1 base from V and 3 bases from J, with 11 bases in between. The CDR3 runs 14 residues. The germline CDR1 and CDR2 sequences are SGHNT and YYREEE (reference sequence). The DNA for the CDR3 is TGTGCCAGCAGCTTGTCACCAGGGATCTACGAGCAGTACTTC. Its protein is CASSLSPGIYEQYF.

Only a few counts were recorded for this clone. CDR3: CAWRGDRGWGNTIYF. CDR3 DNA sequence: TGTGCCTGGAGGGGGGACAGGGGCTGGGGAAACACCATATATTTT. This chain connects TRBV30 to TRBJ1-3; 10 bases fit TRBD1. The CDR3 runs to 15 residues. Germline CDR1 and CDR2: GTSNPN and SVGIG (reference sequence). The V gene end was trimmed by 3 bases and the J gene end by 4 bases; junction bases not matched to a gene: 6.

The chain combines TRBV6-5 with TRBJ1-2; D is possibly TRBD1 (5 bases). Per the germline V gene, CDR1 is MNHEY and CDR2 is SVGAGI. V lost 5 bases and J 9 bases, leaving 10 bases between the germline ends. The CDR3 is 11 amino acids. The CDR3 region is CASSRRGSYTF. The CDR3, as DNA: TGTGCCAGCAGTAGGAGGGGAAGCTACACCTTC.

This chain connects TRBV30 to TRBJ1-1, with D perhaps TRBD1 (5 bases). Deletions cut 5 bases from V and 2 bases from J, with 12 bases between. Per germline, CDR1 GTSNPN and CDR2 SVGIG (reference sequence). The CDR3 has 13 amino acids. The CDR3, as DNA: TGTGCCTGGGGGGGGGACGGTAACACTGAAGCTTTCTTT. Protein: CAWGGDGNTEAFF.

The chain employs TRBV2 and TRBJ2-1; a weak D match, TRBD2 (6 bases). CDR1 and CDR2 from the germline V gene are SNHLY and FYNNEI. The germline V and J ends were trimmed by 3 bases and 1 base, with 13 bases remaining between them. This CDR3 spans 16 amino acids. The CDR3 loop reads CASSDLEGMSYNEQFF. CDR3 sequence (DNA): TGTGCCAGCAGTGATCTGGAGGGAATGTCCTACAATGAGCAGTTCTTC.

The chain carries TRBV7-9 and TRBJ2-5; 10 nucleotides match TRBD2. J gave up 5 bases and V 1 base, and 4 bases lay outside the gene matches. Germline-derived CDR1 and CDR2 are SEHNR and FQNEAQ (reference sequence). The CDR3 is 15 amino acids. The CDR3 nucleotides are TGTGCCAGCAGCTTAGTGGAGCGGGAGGGGGAGACCCAGTACTTC. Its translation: CASSLVEREGETQYF.

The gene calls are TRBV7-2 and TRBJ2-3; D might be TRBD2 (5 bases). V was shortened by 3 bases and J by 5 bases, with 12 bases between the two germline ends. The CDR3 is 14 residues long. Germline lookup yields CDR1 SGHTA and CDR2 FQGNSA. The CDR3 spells CASSFGRAGDTQYF. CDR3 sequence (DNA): TGTGCCAGCAGCTTTGGACGGGCGGGAGATACGCAGTATTTT. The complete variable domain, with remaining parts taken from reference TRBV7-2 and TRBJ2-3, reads GAGVSQSPSNKVTEKGKDVELRCDPISGHTALYWYRQSLGQGLEFLIYFQGNSAPDKSGLPSDRFSAERTGGSVSTLTIQRTQQEDSAVYLCASSFGRAGDTQYFGPGTRLTVL.

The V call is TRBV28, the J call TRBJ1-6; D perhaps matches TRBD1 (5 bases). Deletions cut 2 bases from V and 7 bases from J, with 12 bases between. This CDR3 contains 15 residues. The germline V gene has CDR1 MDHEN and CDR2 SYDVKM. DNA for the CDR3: TGTGCCAGCAGTTTAGGGCCAGGGCCCAATTCACCCCTCCACTTT. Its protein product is CASSLGPGPNSPLHF.

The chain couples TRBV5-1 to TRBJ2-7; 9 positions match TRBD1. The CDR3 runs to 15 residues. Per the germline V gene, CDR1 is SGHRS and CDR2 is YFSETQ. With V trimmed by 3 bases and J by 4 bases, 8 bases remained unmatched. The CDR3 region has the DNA TGCGCCAGCAGCTCGGGACAGGGCGATGTATACGAGCAGTACTTC. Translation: CASSSGQGDVYEQYF.